The source of this T cell receptor (beta chain) is a study of cytomegalovirus exposure and HLA in healthy donors (TCRdb year 2017). General notes on the study: An earlier analysis of some 600 of the donors reported 276 Gb of sequence data and 90 million to 120 million unique TCR beta sequences obtained from some 200 million T cells. An early release that covered fewer than 750 HLA-typed donors contained around 300 gigabases of sequencing data and tens of millions of unique TCR sequences. The genetic ancestry cluster associated with self-reported Caucasian donors included roughly four fifths of the roughly 380 genotyped donors. The study aimed to test whether cataloging public T cell receptors could reveal signatures of past pathogen exposure. The study profiled the T cell repertoires of about 720 subjects by immunosequencing and related them to cytomegalovirus serostatus. Besides the first cohort of roughly 700 subjects, a separate validation cohort made up of 120 different subjects was used. High-throughput TCR immunosequencing, statistical association of individual TCRs with disease status, and machine learning were combined to predict cytomegalovirus infection status. A later analysis re-analyzed previously published TCR beta repertoires from roughly 630 donors and added high-resolution HLA genotyping to study TCR occurrence patterns. Rather than using new phenotypic data, the later analysis identified candidate immune exposures from TCR beta sequences and from how often those sequences occurred across donors. In an earlier analysis of a few hundred of the donors, high-throughput TCR beta sequencing was used to judge whether each TCR beta V gene segment behaved as functional or pseudogenic. Alongside the repertoire data, information on donor age, sex, ethnicity and CMV serostatus was compiled. In a later genetic analysis, genome-wide SNP genotypes for about 65% of the roughly 700 donors were used, and that subset was treated as a discovery cohort. Every repertoire in the discovery cohort had been generated on one and the same sequencing platform. Class I and class II HLA loci were covered by the typing at four-digit resolution. The number of typed donors differed by locus: 629-630 for A, B, C, DRB1 and DQB1; some 540 for DQA1; about 600 for DPA1; and about 470 for DPB1. Because of strong linkage in the cohort, four to six DR-DQ haplotypes were treated as single units for association and clustering. Across around 400 genotyped donors of the cohort, an average of about 220,000 unique TCR beta nucleotide sequences per donor were sequenced, and 15% to 20% of those sequences were non-productive.

The germline V gene sets CDR1 to SGDLS and CDR2 to YYNGEE. There are 16 amino acids in the CDR3, from cysteine to phenylalanine inclusive. Only the CDR3 DNA is retained, 48 bases long and in frame from the first base. Trimming takes 0 bases off V and 0 bases off J; junction bases not matched to a gene: 4. In the case of this clone: The clone's antigen remains unknown. Base qualities are not recorded, but no much larger clone differs from it by a single base.

Paper-wide results and their limitations: Over 15 rarely observed V segments, including chromosome 9 orphons, were excluded from the earlier analysis of a few hundred of the donors because counts were too low. Linkage disequilibrium might explain the correlated functional status among segregating V segments, but an unknown experimental factor could not be ruled out. In a later genetic analysis, fewer N-insertions in productive TCRs were reported among donors in an Asian-associated ancestry cluster than the roughly 700-donor mean. At a false discovery rate of 0.05, a later analysis linked around 15,000 TCR beta sequences to specific HLA alleles. CMV serostatus was the only immune exposure information available for the cohort. Most CMV-associated TCR beta chains appeared to be HLA-restricted in a later analysis, and the HLA associations seemed to be driven largely by CMV exposure. Roughly uniform sequencing depth across donors was assumed in presence/absence analyses, although this assumption may not hold. The cohort was sequenced for TCR beta chains only, and without alpha or paired-chain data the features that could be detected were limited. The study gave a list of 150 to 200 TCR beta chains associated with cytomegalovirus. According to a later analysis, TCR association rates differed among HLA loci, with DRB1 alleles showing the most associated TCRs and HLA-C alleles showing the fewest. In a later analysis, HLA-associated TCR beta chains showed more clonal expansion and lower generation probabilities than non-associated chains that were equally common. Because some donors lacked HLA typing at each locus, the association tests relied only on the typed subset. In vitro tests confirmed that a few of the cytomegalovirus-associated TCR beta chains recognize cytomegalovirus antigens. In a later analysis, several top co-occurrence clusters were reported to appear linked to parvovirus B19, influenza, CMV and Epstein-Barr virus. A further reported finding was that TCR beta sequences accurately predicted the HLA-A and HLA-B alleles for most subjects in the first cohort. Because the 87-base-pair reads could not distinguish some IMGT-functional V segments, including TRBV6-2 and TRBV6-3, those segments were excluded. A group of highly shared sequence variants was considered likely to be a technical artifact of the sequencing pipeline. Most TCR sequences were seen in very few donors, while some public TCRs were found in many individuals. According to the authors, the approach could potentially be generalized to other disease states and immunological phenotypes. Strong co-occurrence of HLA alleles, especially DR and DQ, made assigning TCR associations to individual alleles difficult. A later genetic analysis associated a missense DCLRE1C variant with V-gene and J-gene trimming of TCR beta chains, and an independent cohort replicated the association. In an earlier analysis of 587 of the donors, most TCR beta V segments appeared in productive rearrangements about 90% or about 30% of the time, broadly matching IMGT annotations. Cytomegalovirus status was reported to be diagnosed by the classifier with high specificity and sensitivity in both the original and validation cohorts.

The library came from the immunoSEQ multiplex PCR assay. A mixture of 60 forward primers for TCR Vbeta segments and 13 reverse primers for TCR Jbeta segments was used in the multiplex PCR. Amplification of the CDR3 region of rearranged TCR beta genes was performed with a multiplex PCR assay on genomic DNA. Amplified TCR beta libraries were sequenced as 87-base-pair reads on the Illumina HiSeq System. The paper's data handling went like this. In a later analysis, 70 million to 95 million unique TCR beta chains were counted across the 500 to 700 repertoires, and roughly 11 million of these chains were shared by at least two donors. To remove PCR and sequencing errors, raw reads were error-corrected and collapsed into unique sequences using a nearest-neighbor algorithm that merged closely related sequences. CDR3 sequences were aligned to IMGT reference sequences to assign V, D and J gene segments. For a sequence to be retained, at least a six-nucleotide match to both a V gene segment and a J gene segment was required. Rearrangements were called productive when the CDR3 lacked stop codons and stayed in frame with V and J; all others were non-productive. Following IMGT convention, CDR3 was defined as the stretch from the second conserved V-encoded cysteine up to the conserved J-encoded phenylalanine. The earlier analysis of about 530 of the donors excluded any sequence lacking an unambiguous match to a single V gene segment. An earlier analysis of some 500 of the donors classified V segments as functional when productive rearrangements were above 56.7% and as segregating when the standard deviation between donors was above 5%. A statistical classification framework was built to diagnose cytomegalovirus status from the catalog of TCR beta chain sequences. In a later analysis, TCR nucleotide sequences were compared against IMGT/GENE-DB human TR gene sequences so that V and J genes could be assigned. The TCRdist pipeline was used in a later analysis to assign CDR3 sequences and most-parsimonious VDJ recombination scenarios. In a later analysis, each TCR beta chain was defined by its CDR3 amino acid sequence together with its V-gene family, and reads lacking a unique V-gene family were excluded. To address suspected cross-contamination and a sequencing artifact, a later analysis removed 450 to 700 highly shared, low-generation-probability nucleotide sequences. For each public chain, a later analysis derived a clonal expansion index from normalized ranks of inferred template counts within each repertoire. In a later analysis, generation probabilities were computed with a VDJ recombination model fitted to out-of-frame rearrangements, and the resulting probabilities were checked against IGoR. Hypergeometric tests were used in a later analysis to score TCR-TCR, TCR-HLA and TCR-CMV co-occurrence, with a repertoire-size bias correction applied to the TCR pairs. A later analysis estimated false discovery rates by permuting HLA or CMV assignments 20 times. In a later analysis, co-occurring TCRs were grouped using DBSCAN, with TCRdist sequence similarity added in when clustering inside HLA-allele-positive subsets. For co-occurrence clustering, repertoires with fewer than 30,000 or more than 120,000 public chains were excluded, along with five repertoires with anomalous nucleotide sharing. Held by TCRdb, this immuneACCESS table contains in-frame sequences only and omits some clones. Under half of the omission traces to an unresolved V gene where checked; the cause of the rest is unknown. V, J and clone size reflect that table, while D and trimming were determined from the DNA. This sample lists tens of thousands of clones; around 70% were detected once. The ten largest clonotypes hold around 7.6% of the sample.

The cohort comprised fewer than 750 healthy bone marrow donors. Cohort members were all nominally healthy when sampled, although unrecorded immune exposures were likely present. The donor was CMV seropositive and was included in the group of approximately 300 seropositive cohort members. Every donor gave a peripheral blood sample, and the peripheral blood mononuclear cells from that sample were used for TCR beta sequencing. Genomic DNA was extracted from the blood cell samples with the Qiagen DNeasy Blood Extraction Kit. The sample consisted of PBMCs. This sequence originates from a man aged 40-55 years in good health and CMV-seropositive. The chain is made from TRBV9 and TRBJ2-7; TRBD2 aligns with 9 central bases. Read as DNA, the sequence is TGTGCCAGCAGCGTAGGTTTAGCGGGGGACTCCTACGAGCAGTACTTC. Its protein reads: CASSVGLAGDSYEQYF.